This T cell receptor beta chain originates from a study of blood T cell repertoires in COVID-19. The germline V gene encodes CDR1 MNHEY and CDR2 SMNVEV (reference sequence). The CDR3 sequence is 14 residues long. The trim removed 8 bases at V and 5 bases at J, leaving 8 bases unmatched. Profiling relied on immunoSEQ multiplex PCR, and the TCRdb table lists in-frame clones only, not all of them. Counted here are 11,000 to 15,000 clones, 87% occurring once; the ten biggest clones make up around 5%. The chain is built from TRBV27 and TRBJ2-2; 7 bases fit TRBD1. The specimen was peripheral blood. The clonotype was recovered from a human donor in a cohort sampled during active COVID-19. The CDR3 loop reads CASHRQGGTGELFF. CDR3 DNA: TGTGCCAGCCATCGACAGGGTGGGACCGGGGAGCTGTTTTTT.